These 21 T cell receptor beta chains share one sample of origin, sequenced in a study of T cells after yellow fever vaccination. One entry per CDR3 protein, called by TCRdb with MiXCR from the 5' RACE reads. The table includes some 250,000 distinct CDR3 sequences, around 7% detected once. The sample consisted of CD4+ T cells sorted from PBMCs, taken 15 days after the yellow fever booster vaccination. All receptors come from a man aged 25-45 years who received the YFV17D yellow fever vaccine.

The chain recombines TRBV20-1 with TRBJ2-1, with D maybe TRBD1 (5 bases). CDR3 size: 15 residues. The germline gives CDR1 DFQATT, CDR2 SNEGSKA (reference sequence). Trimming removed 6 bases at V and 2 bases at J, with 17 bases between. The CDR3 region has the DNA TGCAGTGCAACCCAGACGGCCAGGGCCTACAATGAGCAGTTCTTC. Translated, it gives CSATQTARAYNEQFF.

This clonotype has more than one count but fewer than ten. V and J are TRBV20-1 and TRBJ2-5, with a possible D match to TRBD2 (6 bases). Trimming left V 0 bases short and J 2 bases short, with 10 bases between. This CDR3 is built from 14 residues. Germline CDR1 reads DFQATT; CDR2 reads SNEGSKA (reference sequence). The CDR3 loop reads CSARDATSQETQYF. CDR3 nucleotide sequence: TGCAGTGCTAGAGACGCGACTAGTCAAGAGACCCAGTACTTC.

J is TRBJ2-7 and V is TRBV3-1, with D perhaps matching TRBD1 or TRBD2 (5 bases each). The CDR3 totals 15 residues. Germline V lookup: CDR1 LGHDT, CDR2 YNNKEL (reference sequence). Trimming took off 4 bases at V and 2 bases at J, with 15 bases between the two ends. This CDR3 is CASSLGASIPYEQYF. CDR3 nucleotides: TGTGCCAGCAGCCTAGGGGCTAGCATACCCTACGAGCAGTACTTC.

This clonotype was picked up many times. The chain recombines TRBV6-5 with TRBJ2-3, with 9 bases identical to TRBD2. The length of the CDR3 is 15 residues. Germline lookup yields CDR1 MNHEY and CDR2 SVGAGI. V lost 5 bases to trimming and J lost 5 bases; unmatched junction nucleotides: 8. The CDR3 bases are TGTGCCAGCAGTCGACTAGCGGCCAGGATAGATACGCAGTATTTT. As protein: CASSRLAARIDTQYF.

There are a few counts of this clonotype. The rearrangement joins TRBV28 to TRBJ2-7, with D tentatively TRBD1 (5 bases). The CDR3 runs to 14 residues. The V gene's germline CDR1 is MDHEN and CDR2 SYDVKM. Between the trimmed V and J ends, which lost 6 bases and 6 bases, there was a span of 18 bases. The CDR3 nucleotides read TGTGCCAGCAGAGTGGACACGGCGAGTTCCGAGCAGTACTTC. Translating it yields CASRVDTASSEQYF.

This clonotype was counted ten times or more. The chain has TRBV20-1 and TRBJ2-2, with a possible D match to TRBD1 (6 bases). V was trimmed by 3 bases and J by 4 bases, leaving 15 bases between them. CDR1 is DFQATT, CDR2 SNEGSKA, per germline (reference sequence). The length of the CDR3 is 15 residues. The CDR3 sequence: CSASLGHPITGELFF. CDR3 nucleotides: TGCAGTGCTAGCCTGGGACACCCTATCACCGGGGAGCTGTTTTTT.

This clonotype showed up just a few times. The junction departs from the called germline gene at one end, perhaps through a read error. The chain couples TRBV20-1 to TRBJ2-5, with 7 bases identical to TRBD2. The CDR3 covers 13 residues. Germline CDR1 DFQATT, CDR2 SNEGSKA (reference sequence). CDR3 nucleotide sequence: TGCAGTGCGAGAGCGGGACTCCAAGAGACCCAGTACTTC. It is translated as CSARAGLQETQYF.

This clonotype was seen more than once but under ten times. J is TRBJ2-6 and V is TRBV20-1; no reliable D call. The CDR3 length is 14 residues. Germline CDR1 DFQATT, CDR2 SNEGSKA (reference sequence). The V end lost 1 base, the J end lost 4 bases, and 8 bases lay between the germline ends. For the CDR3, the DNA is TGCAGTGCTAGAGCCGGTGGCGGGGCCAACGTCCTGACTTTC. Amino acid sequence: CSARAGGGANVLTF.

There are many counts of this clonotype. The chain couples TRBV15 to TRBJ2-1, with 8 bases matching TRBD1. There are 15 residues in the CDR3. J lost 5 bases, V lost 1 base, and 4 bases had no gene match. The germline CDR1 and CDR2 sequences are LNHNV and YYDKDF (reference sequence). CDR3 in DNA: TGTGCCACCAGCAGAGTTGGGACAGGAAACAATGAGCAGTTCTTC. Translating gives CATSRVGTGNNEQFF.

This clonotype showed up just a few times. This chain connects TRBV12-3 or TRBV12-4 to TRBJ1-1; D call uncertain. V was shortened by 7 bases and J by 8 bases, with 11 bases between the two germline ends. CDR3 length: 11 residues. This chain's CDR3 is CASTSAGEAFF. CDR3 sequence (DNA): TGTGCCAGCACTTCCGCGGGAGAAGCTTTCTTT.

This clonotype was found a few times. The rearrangement links TRBV20-1 to TRBJ2-1, with D possibly being TRBD2 (6 bases). Germline values: CDR1 DFQATT, CDR2 SNEGSKA (reference sequence). Trimming cost V 3 bases and J 7 bases, with 16 bases left between them. The CDR3 length is 14 residues. CDR3: CSASERRGRNEQFF. CDR3 coding DNA: TGCAGTGCTAGTGAGAGGAGGGGTAGGAATGAGCAGTTCTTC.

This clonotype was picked up a small number of times. This chain connects TRBV6-4 to TRBJ2-7, with a possible D match to TRBD2 (5 bases). Looked up from germline, CDR1 is MRHNA and CDR2 is SNTAGT. The length of the CDR3 is 19 residues. V lost 0 bases to trimming and J lost 5 bases, with 26 bases between them. CDR3 nucleotide sequence: TGTGCCAGCAGTGACTCGACGTATGGAGGCGGAGCGTCTCAGGACGAGCAGTACTTC. The encoded protein is CASSDSTYGGGASQDEQYF.

In this sample, this clonotype turned up a few times. J is TRBJ1-1 and V is TRBV2; 9 bases fit TRBD1. After removal of 4 bases from V and 4 bases from J, the junction contained 7 bases not matched to a gene. This CDR3 has 15 residues. Germline V gene lookup returns CDR1 SNHLY and CDR2 FYNNEI. The CDR3 loop reads CASSVWDREVTEAFF. As DNA, the CDR3 is TGTGCCAGCAGTGTATGGGACAGGGAAGTCACTGAAGCTTTCTTT. Combining the CDR3 with reference TRBV2 and TRBJ1-1 gives the whole variable domain EPEVTQTPSHQVTQMGQEVILRCVPISNHLYFYWYRQILGQKVEFLVSFYNNEISEKSEIFDDQFSVERPDGSNFTLKIRSTKLEDSAMYFCASSVWDREVTEAFFGQGTRLTVV.

Worth noting for this clonotype: This may arise from a read error, as a much more abundant clone is one base away. The chain has TRBV18 and TRBJ2-1, with 7 bases aligning to TRBD2. The CDR3 runs 12 residues. The trim removed 11 bases at V and 7 bases at J, leaving 8 bases unmatched. CDR1 is KGHSH and CDR2 is LQKENI in the germline V gene. CDR3 region: CAGFPRENEQFF. DNA of the CDR3: TGTGCCGGCTTCCCGCGGGAGAATGAGCAGTTCTTC. Looking up the rest from reference TRBV18 and TRBJ2-1 gives the full variable domain: NAGVMQNPRHLVRRRGQEARLRCSPMKGHSHVYWYRQLPEEGLKFMVYLQKENIIDESGMPKERFSAEFPKEGPSILRIQQVVRGDSAAYFCAGFPRENEQFFGPGTRLTVL.

The chain is built from TRBV18 and TRBJ2-1; TRBD2 might be the D (5 bases). The ends were cut back, 1 base at V and 10 bases at J, with 11 bases in the middle. The CDR3 sequence is 13 residues long. CDR1 and CDR2 from the germline V gene are KGHSH and LQKENI. The CDR3 DNA reads TGTGCCAGCTCACCACTTAGCGCCGGGGAGCAGTTCTTC. Protein product: CASSPLSAGEQFF.

V and J are TRBV6-2 or TRBV6-3 and TRBJ2-6; possibly TRBD1 for D (5 bases). This CDR3 has 17 amino acids. Germline-derived CDR1 and CDR2 are MNHEY and SVGEGT. V dropped 5 bases and J dropped 0 bases, with 14 bases sitting between them. The CDR3 coding sequence is TGTGCCAGCAGTGAGGTCTGGGGCCTCTCTGGGGCCAACGTCCTGACTTTC. Encoded protein: CASSEVWGLSGANVLTF.

This clonotype has at least ten counts. The V and J genes are TRBV29-1 and TRBJ2-7; either TRBD1 or TRBD2 may fit D (5 bases each). V was shortened by 8 bases and J by 6 bases, with 20 bases between the two germline ends. CDR3 length: 13 residues. Germline CDR1 reads SQVTM; CDR2 reads ANQGSEA. The CDR3 nucleotides read TGCAGCACCCGGGACCTTCTTGGGGCCGAGCAGTACTTC. Protein: CSTRDLLGAEQYF.

There are many counts of this clonotype. This chain uses TRBV20-1 with TRBJ2-7; 8 bases are a match to TRBD1. V was pared by 6 bases and J by 7 bases, with 14 bases of the junction left unmatched. The V gene's germline CDR1 is DFQATT and CDR2 SNEGSKA (reference sequence). The length of the CDR3 is 14 residues. The CDR3 DNA is TGCAGTGCGGATCCCGGGACAGGACTCCTTGAGCAGTACTTC. This gives the protein CSADPGTGLLEQYF.

The rearrangement uses TRBV5-1 and TRBJ2-2; 11 bases fit TRBD2. V dropped 2 bases and J dropped 6; count of bases not matched to a gene: 15. CDR3 length: 19 amino acids. Germline CDR1 is SGHRS and CDR2 is YFSETQ. The CDR3 spells CASSFYGLGTSGGAGELFF. The CDR3 nucleotides are TGCGCCAGCAGCTTCTACGGACTCGGGACTAGCGGTGGGGCCGGGGAGCTGTTTTTT.

Ten or more counts support this clonotype. The chain employs TRBV7-2 and TRBJ2-7; 7 positions match TRBD2. Germline assignment: CDR1 SGHTA and CDR2 FQGNSA. V shed 5 bases, J shed 5 bases, and the junction held 6 bases outside the gene matches. The CDR3 consists of 13 residues. CDR3 in amino acids: CASSLSRENEQYF. For the CDR3, the DNA is TGTGCCAGCAGCCTCTCGCGGGAGAACGAGCAGTACTTC.

CDR3 nucleotides: TGTGCCAGCAGTCGGTCCTCTGGGGGATACTACGAGCAGTACTTC. Residues: CASSRSSGGYYEQYF. This chain uses TRBV27 with TRBJ2-7; D is tentatively TRBD1 or TRBD2 (5 bases each). The V end was cut by 5 bases, the J end by 3 bases, with 17 bases between. The germline V gene encodes CDR1 MNHEY and CDR2 SMNVEV (reference sequence). The CDR3 runs to 15 residues.